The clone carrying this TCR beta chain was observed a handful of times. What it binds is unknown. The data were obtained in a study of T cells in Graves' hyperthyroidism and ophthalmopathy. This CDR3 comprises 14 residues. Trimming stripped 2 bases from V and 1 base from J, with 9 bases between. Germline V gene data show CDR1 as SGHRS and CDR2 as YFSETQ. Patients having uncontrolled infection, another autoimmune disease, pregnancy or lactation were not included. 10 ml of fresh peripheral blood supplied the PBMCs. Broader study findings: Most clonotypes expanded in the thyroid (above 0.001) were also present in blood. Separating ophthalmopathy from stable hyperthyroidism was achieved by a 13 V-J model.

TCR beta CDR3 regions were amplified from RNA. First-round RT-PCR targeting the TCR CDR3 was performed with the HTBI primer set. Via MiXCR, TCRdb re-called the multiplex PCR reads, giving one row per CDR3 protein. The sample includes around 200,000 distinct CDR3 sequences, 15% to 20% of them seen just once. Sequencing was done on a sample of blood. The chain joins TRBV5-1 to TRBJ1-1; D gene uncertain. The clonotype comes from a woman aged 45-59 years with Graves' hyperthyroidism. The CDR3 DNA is TGCGCCAGCAGCTTCAACGAGAGGAACACTGAAGCTTTCTTT. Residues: CASSFNERNTEAFF.